Listed here are 8 T cell receptor gamma chains from one sample, sequenced in a study of gamma delta lymphoproliferative disorders and STAT genes. PBMCs from patients and controls supplied the genomic DNA for sequencing. TCRdb reanalysed the multiplex PCR reads with CATT. Here the sample spans just under 2,500 gamma-chain clones, 15% to 20% being singletons. Input material: blood. Every receptor here comes from a human donor with gamma-delta T-cell large granular lymphocyte leukemia.

By sample share, this clone is medium-sized (0.01 to 0.1%). V is TRGV4 and J is TRGJP1. The J gene is not listed in TCRdb, so it was assigned here from a DNA match to germline. V gave up 4 bases and J gave up 0 bases; unmatched junction bases: 8. Germline CDR1 and CDR2: EGSTGY and YDSYTSSV. This CDR3 has 16 amino acids. CDR3 sequence: CATWDGLDTTGWFKIF. CDR3 nucleotide sequence: TGTGCCACCTGGGACGGGCTGGATACCACTGGTTGGTTCAAGATATTT.

By sample fraction, this clone is medium-sized. J is TRGJ1 or TRGJ2 and V is TRGV4. The J gene, missing from TCRdb, was assigned here through DNA to germline matching. The CDR3 consists of 13 residues. With V trimmed by 0 bases and J by 5 bases, 4 bases remained unmatched. CDR1 and CDR2 (germline): EGSTGY, YDSYTSSV. The CDR3 nucleotides are TGTGCCACCTGGGATGGGCCTCATTATAAGAAACTCTTT. This sequence encodes CATWDGPHYKKLF.

The chain has TRGV8 and TRGJ1 or TRGJ2. The J gene, not given by TCRdb, was assigned here from a germline match of the nucleotide sequence. The CDR3 has 11 residues. Germline V gene sequence: CDR1 VENAVY, CDR2 YDSYNSRV. The V gene end was trimmed by 3 bases and the J gene end by 12 bases; junction bases not matched to a gene: 8. The CDR3 loop reads CATWDVFGKLF. The CDR3 DNA follows: TGTGCCACCTGGGATGTGTTTGGGAAACTCTTT.

Concerning this clone: This sample also contains other DNA sequences that code for the same CDR3. The chain recombines TRGV5 with TRGJ1 or TRGJ2. TCRdb leaves out the J gene; it was filled in here by matching the DNA to germline. The CDR3 has 13 residues. The J segment lost 7 bases and the V segment lost 0 bases, leaving 6 bases of the junction unmatched. Germline V gives CDR1 VINAFY, CDR2 YDVSNSKD. CDR3 sequence reads: CATWDRPGYKKLF. The CDR3 coding sequence is TGTGCCACCTGGGACAGGCCTGGGTATAAGAAACTCTTT.

This clone has just a few counts. J is TRGJ1 or TRGJ2 and V is TRGV3. In the absence of a J gene in TCRdb, the DNA was matched to germline to assign it here. J lost 3 bases, V lost 3 bases, and 8 bases had no gene match. The CDR3 extends over 14 amino acids. The germline V gene has CDR1 VTNTFY and CDR2 YDVSTARD (reference sequence). DNA of the CDR3: TGTGCCACCTGGGACGGGGGGCGTTATTATAAGAAACTCTTT. Translation: CATWDGGRYYKKLF.

This clone was picked up a small number of times. This chain joins TRGV3 and TRGJ1 or TRGJ2. TCRdb carries no J gene annotation; the J gene was assigned here by matching the DNA with germline. Germline assignment: CDR1 VTNTFY and CDR2 YDVSTARD (reference sequence). Trimming cost V 0 bases and J 3 bases; bases outside gene matches: 14. There are 17 residues in the CDR3. CDR3 protein: CATWDRPPGVGYYKKLF. In DNA, the CDR3 is TGTGCCACCTGGGACAGGCCACCGGGGGTAGGTTATTATAAGAAACTCTTT.

With respect to this clone: Other DNA sequences within the sample encode an identical CDR3. The chain links TRGV2 to TRGJ1 or TRGJ2. Matching the DNA to germline supplied the J gene, which TCRdb does not give. The CDR3 has 11 amino acids. Unmatched junction bases numbered 5, after V lost 0 bases and J lost 12 bases. Germline CDR1 and CDR2: EGSNGY and YDSYNSKV. The CDR3, as DNA: TGTGCCACCTGGGACGGGCTAGGGAAACTCTTT. Translation: CATWDGLGKLF.

J is TRGJ1 or TRGJ2 and V is TRGV9. The J gene is absent in TCRdb and was assigned here via DNA matching to germline. V lost 3 bases, J lost 8 bases, and 7 bases stayed unmatched. This CDR3 has 12 residues. From germline, CDR1 is GITISATS and CDR2 ISYDGTV (reference sequence). In DNA form, the CDR3 reads TGTGCCTTGTGGGAGTCCCCTAATAAGAAACTCTTT. Translation: CALWESPNKKLF.